Following are 16 T cell receptor beta chains from one sample sequenced in a study of T-cell memory formation after mild COVID-19. TCRdb independently ran MiXCR on the 5' RACE reads; one entry per CDR3 protein. Seen here are around 410,000 distinct CDR3 sequences, about 22% observed once, and the top ten hold about an eighth. The sequencing input was PBMCs or a T cell subset sorted from them (not recorded which). The receptors originated from an adult woman who had mild COVID-19 (a few samples of this study predate the infection). Cell type and time point are not known.

V and J are TRBV7-9 and TRBJ1-2; D unresolved. The germline V and J ends were trimmed by 3 bases and 12 bases, with 14 bases remaining between them. The CDR3 runs 12 residues. Germline V gives CDR1 SEHNR, CDR2 FQNEAQ (reference sequence). CDR3 sequence (DNA): TGTGCCAGCAGCTTCATTGTCCCGGCTGACACCTTC. This sequence encodes CASSFIVPADTF.

The V call is TRBV6-5, the J call TRBJ1-1; TRBD1 is a possible D gene (5 bases). CDR3 length: 15 residues. Deletions cut 8 bases from V and 3 bases from J, with 19 bases between. Germline CDR1 MNHEY, CDR2 SVGAGI. The CDR3 nucleotides read TGTGCCAGCCAGCCTCGTCTGGGGGTGGACACTGAAGCTTTCTTT. It encodes CASQPRLGVDTEAFF.

This clonotype was detected only a few times. The chain links TRBV9 to TRBJ2-3, with 7 bases aligning to TRBD2. CDR1 SGDLS and CDR2 YYNGEE come from the germline V gene. The CDR3 is 15 amino acids. With V trimmed by 0 bases and J by 2 bases, 3 bases remained unmatched. CDR3 nucleotides: TGTGCCAGCAGCGTAGTGAGCGGGGCCACAGATACGCAGTATTTT. It encodes CASSVVSGATDTQYF. The complete variable domain, with remaining parts taken from reference TRBV9 and TRBJ2-3, reads DSGVTQTPKHLITATGQRVTLRCSPRSGDLSVYWYQQSLDQGLQFLIQYYNGEERAKGNILERFSAQQFPDLHSELNLSSLELGDSALYFCASSVVSGATDTQYFGPGTRLTVL.

This rearrangement joins TRBV7-2 to TRBJ1-2; D unclear. Germline CDR1 is SGHTA and CDR2 is FQGNSA. The CDR3 loop spans 12 amino acids. The V gene lost 5 bases and the J gene lost 2 bases, with 6 bases spanning the gap. CDR3 residues: CASSANNYGYTF. CDR3 nucleotide sequence: TGTGCCAGCAGCGCTAACAACTATGGCTACACCTTC.

This clonotype has more than one count but fewer than ten. The chain couples TRBV5-4 to TRBJ1-2; TRBD1 aligns across 7 bases. Germline V gives CDR1 SGHNT, CDR2 YYREEE (reference sequence). This CDR3 is built from 14 residues. Germline trimming cut 0 bases from V and 9 bases from J; bases unmatched to any gene: 8. The CDR3 sequence is CASSLEGAALSYTF. In DNA form, the CDR3 reads TGTGCCAGCAGCTTGGAGGGGGCAGCGCTAAGCTACACCTTC.

This clonotype was picked up a small number of times. The chain joins TRBV20-1 to TRBJ2-3, with 10 bases matching TRBD2. The V and J ends lost 1 base and 3 bases, in that order; junction bases with no gene match: 13. The CDR3 is 18 amino acids. In germline, CDR1 is DFQATT, CDR2 SNEGSKA (reference sequence). The CDR3 loop is CSARALAGDRSVTDTQYF. As DNA, the CDR3 is TGCAGTGCTAGAGCCCTAGCGGGAGACCGGTCGGTGACAGATACGCAGTATTTT.

This clonotype was seen more than once but under ten times. The CDR3: CASSLVYWTTGNTIYF. For the CDR3, the DNA is TGTGCCAGCAGCTTAGTCTACTGGACAACTGGAAACACCATATATTTT. The chain joins TRBV7-9 to TRBJ1-3; a weak D match, TRBD1 (5 bases). Trimming shortened V by 1 base and J by 2 bases, and 12 bases separated the two germline ends. Germline V CDR1 and CDR2: SEHNR, FQNEAQ (reference sequence). The CDR3 extends over 16 amino acids.

CDR3 sequence reads: CASSKTTGNHEQYF. For the CDR3, the DNA is TGCGCCAGCAGCAAAACGACAGGGAACCACGAGCAGTACTTC. This chain links TRBV5-1 with TRBJ2-7; 7 bases are shared with TRBD1. V was clipped by 4 bases and J by 5 bases; unmatched bases: 9. Germline CDR1 is SGHRS and CDR2 is YFSETQ. This CDR3 is built from 14 residues.

V usage is TRBV3-1 and J usage is TRBJ1-1; D perhaps matches TRBD1 (6 bases). The V end lost 5 bases, the J end lost 4 bases, and 14 bases lay between the germline ends. In germline, CDR1 is LGHDT, CDR2 YNNKEL (reference sequence). This CDR3 is 14 amino acids long. DNA of the CDR3: TGTGCCAGCAGCTCTCAGAGGGGGGCCACTGAAGCTTTCTTT. Its protein product is CASSSQRGATEAFF.

In this sample, this clonotype turned up a few times. V usage is TRBV30 and J usage is TRBJ1-2; D is uncertain. The germline CDR1 and CDR2 sequences are GTSNPN and SVGIG (reference sequence). This CDR3 comprises 11 residues. The V gene lost 8 bases and the J gene lost 1 base, with 8 bases spanning the gap. Here the CDR3 DNA reads TGTGCCGGCCGCGGTAACTATGGCTACACCTTC. This codes for CAGRGNYGYTF.

This chain joins TRBV6-1 and TRBJ1-5; D may be TRBD1 (6 bases). Trimming took off 2 bases at V and 15 bases at J, with 20 bases between the two ends. This CDR3 is built from 14 residues. Germline V gene lookup returns CDR1 MNHNS and CDR2 SASEGT. The chain's CDR3 is CASSELSRGGGGHF. CDR3 DNA sequence: TGTGCCAGCAGTGAACTGAGTAGGGGGGGTGGTGGGCATTTT.

The CDR3 spells CASSLGQGYNYEQYF. CDR3 DNA sequence: TGCGCCAGCAGCTTGGGACAGGGTTACAACTACGAGCAGTACTTC. The chain couples TRBV5-1 to TRBJ2-7, with 7 bases matching TRBD1. This CDR3 comprises 15 residues. V lost 0 bases, J lost 3 bases, and 6 bases stayed unmatched. CDR1 SGHRS and CDR2 YFSETQ come from the germline V gene.

In this sample, this clonotype turned up a few times. The chain has TRBV20-1 and TRBJ1-1; TRBD1 matches at 7 bases. This CDR3 is built from 14 residues. From germline, CDR1 is DFQATT and CDR2 SNEGSKA (reference sequence). V lost 1 base, J lost 5 bases, and 7 bases stayed unmatched. The CDR3 sequence: CSARGGQSFTEAFF. For the CDR3, the DNA is TGCAGTGCTAGAGGGGGACAGAGTTTTACTGAAGCTTTCTTT.

V is TRBV7-9 and J is TRBJ2-3, with TRBD2 identical over 15 bases. The junction had 18 bases not matched to a gene; V was cut back by 5 bases and J by 3 bases. Germline lookup yields CDR1 SEHNR and CDR2 FQNEAQ (reference sequence). The CDR3 runs to 21 residues. In DNA, the CDR3 is TGTGCCAGCAGCGCAACCGGACTAGCGGGAGGGCCCACCACCCGGACAGATACGCAGTATTTT. It yields the protein CASSATGLAGGPTTRTDTQYF.

This clonotype turned up a few times. The rearrangement uses TRBV5-5 and TRBJ1-1, with TRBD1 matching 8 bases. The CDR3 covers 16 residues. Germline lookup yields CDR1 SGHKS and CDR2 YYEKEE (reference sequence). The J segment lost 4 bases and the V segment lost 1 base, leaving 9 bases of the junction unmatched. The CDR3: CASSLLTRQGSTEAFF. Written as DNA, the CDR3 is TGTGCCAGCAGCTTGTTGACCCGACAGGGGAGCACTGAAGCTTTCTTT.

The V call is TRBV27, the J call TRBJ2-7; TRBD1 agrees at 9 bases. The CDR3 is 13 amino acids. V trimming: 6 bases; J trimming: 5 bases; junction bases outside the gene matches: 5. Germline V gene lookup returns CDR1 MNHEY and CDR2 SMNVEV (reference sequence). Here the CDR3 DNA reads TGTGCCAGCAGCCGGGACAGGGACCACGAGCAGTACTTC. This gives the protein CASSRDRDHEQYF.